The present T cell receptor (beta chain) was sequenced within a study of blood T cells in healthy people across ages. Study overall: Per every two T cells, about one barcoded beta molecule was captured by template switching.

Every donor gave about 9 milliliters of peripheral blood. Isolating PBMCs gave at least 6 million of these cells per sample. A second PCR of 7 to 11 cycles used a sample-barcoded 5' primer and a J-beta primer mix. Paired-end reads containing CDR3 totaled no fewer than 2.5 million for each sample. One entry per CDR3 protein results from TCRdb running MiXCR on the 5' RACE reads. In the table there are fewer than 2 million distinct CDR3 sequences, more than 35% of which are singletons. The CDR3 has 15 residues. Germline assignment: CDR1 DFQATT and CDR2 SNEGSKA (reference sequence). The V gene end was trimmed by 3 bases and the J gene end by 0 bases; junction bases not matched to a gene: 5. As for this clonotype: This likely comes from a read error, as the CDR3 has no conserved phenylalanine or tryptophan at its end.

This receptor was identified in a human donor in good health. The sample consisted of blood. The chain links TRBV20-1 to TRBJ2-7; 10 nucleotides match TRBD1. CDR3: CSASDRDRGSYEQYL. DNA of the CDR3: TGCAGTGCTAGTGACCGGGACAGGGGCTCCTACGAGCAGTACTTA.